One sample yielded the 28 T cell receptor beta chains listed below, sequenced in a study of Graves' ophthalmopathy and Graves' hyperthyroidism. Beta-chain TCR CDR3 regions were amplified from RNA transcripts. HTBI-primed RT-PCR formed the first round, and a multiplex PCR formed the second. Each CDR3 protein gets one entry after TCRdb re-called the multiplex PCR reads with MiXCR. Here the sample spans about 660,000 distinct CDR3 sequences, over 40% being singletons. Source material: peripheral blood. These receptors were collected from an adult man with Graves' ophthalmopathy.

This chain links TRBV5-1 with TRBJ1-1, with D unresolved. V lost 0 bases and J lost 4, with 10 bases in between. Germline loops: CDR1 SGHRS, CDR2 YFSETQ. There are 14 residues in the CDR3. CDR3 sequence reads: CASSLGEGATEAFF. The CDR3 DNA reads TGCGCCAGCAGCTTGGGGGAGGGCGCCACTGAAGCTTTCTTT.

In its sample, this clonotype was seen many times. The chain couples TRBV20-1 to TRBJ1-2, with TRBD1 as a possible D gene (6 bases). The CDR3 has 12 amino acids. In germline, CDR1 is DFQATT, CDR2 SNEGSKA (reference sequence). V was pared by 6 bases and J by 4 bases, with 12 bases between. CDR3 in DNA: TGCAGTGCGTCGACAGGACCCTATGGCTACACCTTC. This codes for CSASTGPYGYTF.

Only a few counts were recorded for this clonotype. A clone one base away is much larger, so this may be a read error. The CDR3 sequence: CASNQEGDSNQPQHF. CDR3 nucleotide sequence: TGTGCCAGCAACCAAGAGGGAGATAGCAATCAGCCCCAGCATTTT. The chain is built from TRBV7-2 and TRBJ1-5; no clear D gene. Trimming removed 7 bases at V and 0 bases at J, with 13 bases between. In germline, CDR1 is SGHTA, CDR2 FQGNSA. The CDR3 covers 15 residues.

This clonotype was seen a few times. The V gene is TRBV11-1, the J gene TRBJ2-7; D gene unclear. This CDR3 comprises 13 residues. Germline CDR1 is SGHAT and CDR2 is FQDESV (reference sequence). V lost 0 bases and J lost 7, with 10 bases in between. The CDR3 here is CASSLAGSLEQYF. CDR3 sequence (DNA): TGTGCCAGCAGCTTAGCTGGCAGCCTAGAGCAGTACTTC. Based on the CDR3 plus reference TRBV11-1 and TRBJ2-7, the full variable domain is EAEVAQSPRYKITEKSQAVAFWCDPISGHATLYWYRQILGQGPELLVQFQDESVVDDSQLPKDRFSAERLKGVDSTLKIQPAELGDSAMYLCASSLAGSLEQYFGPGTRLTVT.

This sequence joins TRBV10-3 and TRBJ1-4, with a possible D match to TRBD1 (6 bases). Germline assignment: CDR1 ENHRY and CDR2 SYGVKD. The CDR3 has 13 amino acids. The V gene lost 0 bases and the J gene lost 16 bases, with 15 bases spanning the gap. The CDR3 sequence is CAISESGQPHAFF. CDR3 DNA: TGTGCCATCAGTGAGTCCGGACAGCCCCACGCGTTTTTT.

A remark on this clonotype: An end of the junction differs from the germline gene, which may be a read error. This rearrangement joins TRBV7-9 to TRBJ2-3; D gene unclear. In germline, CDR1 is SEHNR, CDR2 FQNEAQ (reference sequence). CDR3 length: 12 amino acids. In DNA, the CDR3 is TGTGCCAGCAGCTTCCTCACAGATGCGCAGTATTTT. Encoded protein: CASSFLTDAQYF.

Comments on this clonotype: The junction differs from germline at one of its ends, possibly a read error. This sequence joins TRBV20-1 and TRBJ2-2; the D is unclear. CDR3 length equals 14 residues. Germline V gene sequence: CDR1 DFQATT, CDR2 SNEGSKA (reference sequence). CDR3 in DNA: TGCAGAGCTAGTCCCTGGGAAGACACCGGGGAGCTGTTTTTT. It translates to CRASPWEDTGELFF.

About this clonotype: This may be a read error: a much more frequent sequence differs by one nucleotide. CDR3 sequence (DNA): TGTGCCAGCAGCTCCGACAGTCAAAACACTGAAGCTTTCTTT. Protein: CASSSDSQNTEAFF. The chain combines TRBV7-6 with TRBJ1-1; weak D call: TRBD1 (5 bases). Per germline, CDR1 SGHVS and CDR2 FNYEAQ. The CDR3 loop spans 14 amino acids. The ends were cut back, 4 bases at V and 2 bases at J, with 11 bases in the middle.

V usage is TRBV7-9 and J usage is TRBJ2-6, with D perhaps matching TRBD1 (5 bases). Per the germline V gene, CDR1 is SEHNR and CDR2 is FQNEAQ (reference sequence). V was clipped by 3 bases and J by 4 bases, with 7 bases between them. This CDR3 spans 14 amino acids. The chain's CDR3 is CASSFRTGANVLTF. In DNA, the CDR3 is TGTGCCAGCAGCTTCCGGACAGGGGCCAACGTCCTGACTTTC.

The sample holds many counts of this clonotype. The CDR3 protein is CSASGPTGRSGANVLTF. The CDR3 coding sequence is TGCAGTGCTAGTGGTCCAACAGGGAGATCAGGGGCCAACGTCCTGACTTTC. J is TRBJ2-6 and V is TRBV20-1; possibly TRBD1 for D (6 bases). Between the trimmed V and J ends, which lost 3 bases and 4 bases, there was a span of 19 bases. Germline loops: CDR1 DFQATT, CDR2 SNEGSKA (reference sequence). The CDR3 runs to 17 residues.

This clonotype appeared once. Just one base apart from a much larger clone, this may be a read error. The chain links TRBV24-1 to TRBJ2-7, with a possible D match to TRBD2 (6 bases). The V end lost 2 bases, the J end lost 3 bases, and 13 bases lay between the germline ends. This CDR3 contains 15 residues. The V gene's germline CDR1 is KGHDR and CDR2 SFDVKD. CDR3 sequence: CATSDWTNGSYEQYF. In nucleotides, the CDR3 is TGTGCCACCAGTGATTGGACTAATGGGAGCTACGAGCAGTACTTC.

This clonotype was found many times. This chain uses TRBV18 with TRBJ2-5, with D perhaps given as TRBD1 or TRBD2 (5 bases each). Per germline, CDR1 KGHSH and CDR2 LQKENI. Trimming removed 0 bases from V and 4 bases from J, with 6 bases in between. CDR3 length: 13 amino acids. CDR3: CASSPPRGETQYF. The CDR3 DNA sequence: TGTGCCAGCTCACCACCGAGGGGAGAGACCCAGTACTTC.

CDR3 loop: CASSISGLTNSPLHF. As DNA, the CDR3 is TGTGCCAGTAGTATATCGGGACTGACTAATTCACCCCTCCACTTT. This chain uses TRBV19 with TRBJ1-6; possible D gene TRBD1, 5 bases. This CDR3 has 15 residues. Germline V CDR1 and CDR2: LNHDA, SQIVND (reference sequence). V was pared by 2 bases and J by 6 bases, with 11 bases between.

The chain recombines TRBV25-1 with TRBJ2-7; 8 bases match TRBD1. The germline V gene encodes CDR1 MGHDK and CDR2 SYGVNS. CDR3 size: 14 residues. Trimming took 6 bases from V and 6 from J; bases not matched to a gene: 10. Here the CDR3 DNA reads TGTGCCAGCAGCGGACAGGGTGGAGGCTCCGAGCAGTACTTC. Its protein is CASSGQGGGSEQYF.

This clonotype has at least ten counts. The chain is built from TRBV7-2 and TRBJ2-5; 11 bases agree with TRBD2. In germline, CDR1 is SGHTA, CDR2 FQGNSA. CDR3 length: 15 amino acids. Unmatched junction bases numbered 4, after V lost 5 bases and J lost 2 bases. CDR3 amino acids: CASSRLAGPQETQYF. In nucleotides, the CDR3 is TGTGCCAGCAGCCGACTAGCGGGGCCGCAAGAGACCCAGTACTTC.

This clonotype appeared many times. The chain combines TRBV7-2 with TRBJ2-5; TRBD1 matches 7 bases. With V trimmed by 4 bases and J by 5 bases, 10 bases remained unmatched. This CDR3 contains 15 residues. Germline CDR1 reads SGHTA; CDR2 reads FQGNSA. The CDR3 sequence: CASSSRGFGVETQYF. CDR3 in DNA: TGTGCCAGCAGCTCCAGGGGGTTCGGTGTTGAGACCCAGTACTTC.

The J gene is TRBJ1-4, the V gene TRBV14; 8 nucleotides line up with TRBD1. From germline, CDR1 is SGHDN and CDR2 FVKESK. This CDR3 has 15 amino acids. V was clipped by 2 bases and J by 5 bases; unmatched bases: 4. The CDR3 loop is CASSQTGQENEKLFF. Here the CDR3 DNA reads TGTGCCAGCAGCCAAACGGGACAGGAGAATGAAAAACTGTTTTTT.

The chain employs TRBV25-1 and TRBJ1-2, with 10 bases lining up with TRBD1. The CDR3 loop spans 15 amino acids. Germline trimming cut 6 bases from V and 3 bases from J; bases unmatched to any gene: 7. Germline lookup yields CDR1 MGHDK and CDR2 SYGVNS. The CDR3 loop reads CASRGTGTGDYGYTF. The DNA of the CDR3 is TGTGCCAGCAGGGGAACCGGGACAGGGGACTATGGCTACACCTTC.

Here the CDR3 reads CASSPDRPFYGYTF. In DNA, the CDR3 is TGTGCCAGTAGCCCGGACAGACCCTTCTATGGCTACACCTTC. The V gene is TRBV19, the J gene TRBJ1-2; D may be TRBD1 (6 bases). The V and J ends lost 6 bases and 4 bases respectively, with 15 bases between them. Germline-derived CDR1 and CDR2 are LNHDA and SQIVND (reference sequence). The length of the CDR3 is 14 residues.

This chain joins TRBV12-3 or TRBV12-4 and TRBJ2-2; no clear D gene. This CDR3 region has 14 residues. V lost 3 bases to trimming and J lost 7 bases, with 12 bases between them. In DNA, the CDR3 is TGTGCCAGCAGTTTTGGGCCTTGGGTCGGGGAGCTGTTTTTT. Translating it yields CASSFGPWVGELFF.

This chain uses TRBV7-9 with TRBJ1-5; 8 bases match TRBD1. Germline CDR1 SEHNR, CDR2 FQNEAQ (reference sequence). This CDR3 spans 16 amino acids. Trimming removed 4 bases from V and 5 bases from J; junction bases left unmatched: 10. CDR3 nucleotide sequence: TGTGCCAGCAGCTCCCCTCGGACAGGGTCTGATCAGCCCCAGCATTTT. Protein product: CASSSPRTGSDQPQHF.

This clonotype was counted ten times or more. V and J are TRBV10-3 and TRBJ2-7; D is unresolved. Trimming stripped 4 bases from V and 6 bases from J, with 22 bases between. CDR1 and CDR2 from the germline V gene are ENHRY and SYGVKD. CDR3 length equals 16 residues. CDR3 sequence: CAISAKGDPDNREQYF. CDR3 in DNA: TGTGCCATCAGTGCCAAAGGAGACCCCGATAATCGCGAGCAGTACTTC.

This clonotype turned up a few times. This chain joins TRBV7-9 and TRBJ2-2; D might be TRBD1 or TRBD2, each matching 6 bases. The V end was cut by 3 bases, the J end by 2 bases, with 13 bases between. Germline assignment: CDR1 SEHNR and CDR2 FQNEAQ (reference sequence). The CDR3 contains 16 residues. The CDR3 sequence: CASSLRDILNTGELFF. CDR3 in DNA: TGTGCCAGCAGCTTGCGGGACATCCTAAACACCGGGGAGCTGTTTTTT.

This clonotype was counted many times. The chain combines TRBV7-9 with TRBJ2-7, with D perhaps given as TRBD1 or TRBD2 (5 bases each). CDR1 SEHNR and CDR2 FQNEAQ come from the germline V gene (reference sequence). V dropped 1 base and J dropped 0 bases, with 10 bases sitting between them. This CDR3 comprises 15 residues. CDR3 nucleotides: TGTGCCAGCAGCTTAGTCTCGGGGACCTCCTACGAGCAGTACTTC. Protein: CASSLVSGTSYEQYF.

This clonotype showed up many times. V usage is TRBV9 and J usage is TRBJ2-7; D possibly corresponds to TRBD1 (5 bases). The germline V gene has CDR1 SGDLS and CDR2 YYNGEE. The ends were cut back, 3 bases at V and 5 bases at J, with 9 bases in the middle. This CDR3 spans 12 amino acids. For the CDR3, the DNA is TGTGCCAGCAGCGCAATAGGGGACGAGCAGTACTTC. Its translation: CASSAIGDEQYF.

Only a few counts were recorded for this clonotype. The chain uses TRBV19 and TRBJ1-5; D perhaps matches TRBD1 (6 bases). The V and J ends lost 7 bases and 0 bases respectively, with 13 bases between them. The CDR3 sequence is 15 residues long. Looked up from germline, CDR1 is LNHDA and CDR2 is SQIVND (reference sequence). This CDR3 reads CASTRGQYSNQPQHF. The CDR3 DNA reads as TGTGCCAGTACCAGAGGACAGTATAGCAATCAGCCCCAGCATTTT.

Only a few counts were recorded for this clonotype. The chain joins TRBV6-5 to TRBJ2-7, with D unclear. The CDR3 runs 14 residues. Germline V CDR1 and CDR2: MNHEY, SVGAGI. Trimming cost V 8 bases and J 0 bases, with 14 bases left between them. The CDR3 DNA reads TGTGCCAGCGAGACCAGGTTCCCCTCCTACGAGCAGTACTTC. It specifies CASETRFPSYEQYF.

Ten or more counts support this clonotype. The chain links TRBV5-6 to TRBJ2-5; D gene ambiguous. Germline V gene lookup returns CDR1 SGHDT and CDR2 YYEEEE. The CDR3 contains 12 residues. V was cut by 1 base and J by 1 base, with 2 bases left in between. The CDR3, as DNA: TGTGCCAGCAGCTTGCCCCAAGAGACCCAGTACTTC. Amino acids: CASSLPQETQYF.